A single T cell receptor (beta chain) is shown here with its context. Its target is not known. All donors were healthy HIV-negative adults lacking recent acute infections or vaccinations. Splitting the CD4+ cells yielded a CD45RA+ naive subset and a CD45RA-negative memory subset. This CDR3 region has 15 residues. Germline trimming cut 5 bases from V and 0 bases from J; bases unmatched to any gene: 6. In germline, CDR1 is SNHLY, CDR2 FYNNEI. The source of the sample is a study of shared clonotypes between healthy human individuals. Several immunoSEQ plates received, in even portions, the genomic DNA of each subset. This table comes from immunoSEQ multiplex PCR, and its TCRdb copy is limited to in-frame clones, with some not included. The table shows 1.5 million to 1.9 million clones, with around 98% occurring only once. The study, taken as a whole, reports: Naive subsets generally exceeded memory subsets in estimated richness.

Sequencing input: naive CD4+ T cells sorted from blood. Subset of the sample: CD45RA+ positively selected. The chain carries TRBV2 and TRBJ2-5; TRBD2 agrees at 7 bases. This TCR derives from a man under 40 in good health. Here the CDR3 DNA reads TGTGCCAGCAGTCTACAAGCGGGATACCAAGAGACCCAGTACTTC. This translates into CASSLQAGYQETQYF.